This record looks at one T cell receptor (beta chain) sequence and its context. Its antigen is not yet known. The input lacks base qualities; no much larger clone sits a single base away. According to the germline V gene, CDR1 reads ENHRY and CDR2 reads SYGVKD. From its cysteine to its phenylalanine, the CDR3 spans 16 amino acids. Left in the record is the CDR3 DNA by itself, 48 bases read in frame from the first base. Deletion took 1 base off V and 5 bases off J, with a span of 15 bases between the germline ends. The entry originates in a study of blood T cell repertoires in COVID-19 (dated by TCRdb to about 2020). A note on the overall study: Samples covering the acute and convalescent phases of COVID-19 were provided by collaborators in the United States, Italy and Spain. The material from the prospective study consisted of cDNA or gDNA derived from T cells, B-cell-depleted T cells, or PBMCs. Deeply sampled blood TCRbeta repertoires from subjects exposed to, actively infected with, or recovered from COVID-19 were included in the dataset. The repertoires were released in a freely available public database meant as a resource for research on the immune response to SARS-CoV-2. The samples were drawn from the first 160 participants of the ongoing ImmuneRACE study and from 950 to 1,500 subjects provided by 6 global collaborators. A de-identified subject ID, COVID-19 status, age in years and sex were almost always included in the sample metadata. Where available, HLA class I and class II types were taken from metadata supplied by the sample provider and were not determined by assay-based typing. The paper's findings and limits, for the study overall: The quantity of clinical and demographic metadata differed by source and by participant and was supplied without curation.

Another Seattle source contributed samples from volunteer blood donors who had recovered from COVID-19. Whole blood was collected in K2EDTA tubes by collaborating institutions according to the institutions' own protocols. For TCRbeta analysis, collaborators shipped samples as frozen whole blood, isolated PBMCs, or DNA extracted from either of those sample types. TCRbeta CDR3 regions were amplified from genomic DNA by means of the immunoSEQ Assay, a bias-controlled multiplex PCR. In the original analysis: Nucleated cell counts per sample were estimated from amplification of reference gene primers within the assay. Sequence reads were collapsed and filtered to measure the absolute abundance of every unique TCRbeta CDR3 rearrangement. For each sample, productive Simpson clonality was calculated as the square root of Simpson's diversity index over productive rearrangements. As stored in TCRdb, this immuneACCESS dataset retains in-frame rearrangements with V and J assigned. A fraction of the clones does not appear; measured against another copy, unresolved V genes explain less than half of the discrepancy, and the remainder lacks a known reason. The V and J calls and clone size were taken over from that table, and D and trimming were inferred from the DNA. This sample gives approximately 240,000 clones in total; nearly 90% of them show up just once. About 2.1% of the sample is held by the ten biggest clonotypes.

The sequence joins TRBV10-3 to TRBJ2-1; TRBD1 could be the D gene, as 5 bases match. The receptor was derived from a woman aged 40-49 years who had recovered from COVID-19. The sequenced material came from peripheral blood. In nucleotide form, the sequence is TGTGCCATCAGTGAGTTTATAGGGGAATCCAACAATGAGCAGTTCTTC. This encodes CAISEFIGESNNEQFF.